This entry features one T cell receptor (beta chain) sequence. Trimming at V came to 2 bases and at J to 14 bases, leaving 13 bases not matched to a gene. Germline V CDR1 and CDR2: SGHTA, FQGNSA. This CDR3 contains 15 residues. This sample was included in a study of blood T cell repertoires in COVID-19. Sequencing was performed with immunoSEQ multiplex PCR; in TCRdb, only in-frame clones are kept and a portion is missing. The sample lists around 130,000 clones; roughly 90% were seen once. The gene calls are TRBV7-2 and TRBJ2-1; TRBD2 aligns across 9 bases. The sequenced material came from peripheral blood. This TCR derives from a man aged 50-60 years with active or convalescent COVID-19. The CDR3 loop is CASSLRDRASGAEFF. For the CDR3, the DNA is TGTGCCAGCAGCTTAAGGGACCGGGCTAGCGGGGCCGAGTTCTTC.